Listed below are T cell receptor beta chains from one sample, sequenced in a study. TCRdb redid the calling of the 5' RACE reads with MiXCR, one entry per CDR3 protein. The sample includes around 5,900 distinct CDR3 sequences, 69% of them seen just once. Sequenced input: memory CD4+ T cells sorted from a lymph node. The receptors derive from a female donor with breast cancer. The CDR3 runs from the conserved cysteine through the conserved F or W. A D gene is named only where the DNA matches it firmly. Rows give clone size only sometimes, using once, few, many, or a class for an expanded clone.

abundance	v_gene	d_gene	j_gene	CDR3nt	CDR3aa
-	TRBV20-1	-	TRBJ1-5	TGCAGTGCTAGAGATTTAGAAAACGGTCCAGGCGGTCAGCCCCAGCATTTT	CSARDLENGPGGQPQHF
-	TRBV20-1	TRBD2	TRBJ2-1	TGCAGTGCTAGAGTTAGCGGGGGGTCCTACAATGAGCAGTTCTTC	CSARVSGGSYNEQFF
-	TRBV7-2	-	TRBJ2-6	TGTGCCAGCAGCTTATTTTATTCGGAGGCAGTAACTGGGGCCAACGTCCTGACTTTC	CASSLFYSEAVTGANVLTF
-	TRBV20-1	TRBD2	TRBJ2-1	TGCAGTGTTAGACCTCTTAGGACTAGCAGAAATGAGCAGTTCTTC	CSVRPLRTSRNEQFF
-	TRBV4-1	TRBD2	TRBJ2-2	TGCGCCAGCAGCCAAGGGGGACTAGCGGGAGTAGGCACCGGGGAGCTGTTTTTT	CASSQGGLAGVGTGELFF
-	TRBV5-1	-	TRBJ2-3	TGCGCCAGCAGCTTGGACAGACGCTACACAGATACGCAGTATTTT	CASSLDRRYTDTQYF
-	TRBV6-1	-	TRBJ2-2	TGTGCCAGCAGTGAAATGTTGACCGGGGAGCTGTTTTTT	CASSEMLTGELFF
-	TRBV6-4	-	TRBJ1-5	TGTGCCAGCAGTAGCAGCGGGGGGAGGAATCAGCCCCAGCATTTT	CASSSSGGRNQPQHF
-	TRBV5-1	TRBD2	TRBJ2-1	TGCGCCAGCAGCTTGGATTTAGCGGGAGTATCCTACAATGAGCAGTTCTTC	CASSLDLAGVSYNEQFF
few	TRBV20-1	TRBD2	TRBJ2-5	TGCAGTGCTAGGCGGGGGGCTGGCCAAGAGACCCAGTACTTC	CSARRGAGQETQYF
-	TRBV18	TRBD2	TRBJ2-3	TGTGCCAGCTCACCGTTTAGCGGGGGAGGCATAGATACGCAGTATTTT	CASSPFSGGGIDTQYF
-	TRBV20-1	-	TRBJ2-7	TGCAGTTCAGGGCGGAACAACCGGGACAACTACGAGCAGTACTTC	CSSGRNNRDNYEQYF
-	TRBV6-6	TRBD2	TRBJ2-3	TGTGCCAGCAGTTACTCCAGGACTAGCGGGAGTTATACGCAGTATTTT	CASSYSRTSGSYTQYF
-	TRBV7-2	TRBD2	TRBJ2-1	TGTGCCAGCAGCTTCCAAGCGGGGGGATTCTACAATGAGCAGTTCTTC	CASSFQAGGFYNEQFF
-	TRBV20-1	-	TRBJ1-2	TGCAGTGCTAGAGCAGGAGGCTATGGCTACACCTTC	CSARAGGYGYTF
few	TRBV6-5	-	TRBJ2-1	TGTGCCAGCAGCCGGGGTGTGGATGAGCAGTTCTTC	CASSRGVDEQFF
-	TRBV12-3/TRBV12-4	TRBD2	TRBJ2-1	TGTGCCAGCAGTACTAGCTCGGGAGGGCCCCATGAGCAGTTCTTC	CASSTSSGGPHEQFF
-	TRBV7-3	-	TRBJ1-1	TGTGCCAGCAGCTTAAACGTGAACACTGAAGCTCTCTTT	CASSLNVNTEALF
-	TRBV20-1	TRBD1	TRBJ2-1	TGCAGTGCTAGGAAGCACGGGACAGAGTACAATGAGCAGCTCTTC	CSARKHGTEYNEQLF
-	TRBV7-9	-	TRBJ2-5	TGTGCCAGCAGCACACAGGGTTTCGGTGAGACCCAGTACTTC	CASSTQGFGETQYF
few	TRBV7-3	-	TRBJ1-1	TGTGCCAGCAGCTTTCTGCGTACTGAAGCTTTCTTT	CASSFLRTEAFF
once	TRBV5-1	-	TRBJ2-2	TGCGCCAGCAGCTTGGTCCCCGTCTCCCGTAACACCGGGGAGCTGTTTTTT	CASSLVPVSRNTGELFF
-	TRBV29-1	-	TRBJ2-7	TGCAGCGTTCGAGGGGGGGGTAGGGAGCAGTACTTC	CSVRGGGREQYF
-	TRBV27	TRBD1	TRBJ1-6	TGTGCCAGCAGTCTCACCGGGACAGGGAATTCACCCCTCCACTTT	CASSLTGTGNSPLHF
-	TRBV5-5	-	TRBJ2-3	TGTGCCAGCAGCTTGGAAGGGGTTCGAGATACGCAGTATTTT	CASSLEGVRDTQYF
-	TRBV5-1	TRBD2	TRBJ2-1	TGCGCCAGCAGCCGGGGACTAGCGGCGACCTACAATGAGCAGTTCTTC	CASSRGLAATYNEQFF
-	TRBV7-3	-	TRBJ2-2	TGTGCCAGCAGCTTAGACACCGGGGAGCTGTTTTTT	CASSLDTGELFF
-	TRBV6-5	-	TRBJ2-2	TGTGCCAGCAGGGAAGTTTCCGGGGAGCTGTTTTTT	CASREVSGELFF
-	TRBV5-1	TRBD2	TRBJ2-1	TGCGCCAGCAGCTTGGCCGGGGAGCTAGCGGGGGGCTATCAGTTCTTC	CASSLAGELAGGYQFF
-	TRBV11-2	TRBD1	TRBJ2-1	TGTGCCAGCAGCCGGACAGGGGGCGCGTATGAGCAGTTCTTC	CASSRTGGAYEQFF
-	TRBV6-6	TRBD1	TRBJ2-5	TGTGCCAGCAGGTCGACAGGGGATCTGGGAGGGACCCAGTACTTC	CASRSTGDLGGTQYF
-	TRBV20-1	-	TRBJ2-3	TGCAGTGCCCCCAAGGAGTCGGGAGGCACAGATACGCAGTATTTT	CSAPKESGGTDTQYF
-	TRBV5-1	-	TRBJ2-1	TGCGCCAGCAGCTTGGCGCCGACCTACAATGAGCAGTTCTTC	CASSLAPTYNEQFF
-	TRBV20-1	TRBD2	TRBJ2-3	TGCAGTGCTATTGCGGGAGGGCGCTTAGGAGATACGCAGTATTTT	CSAIAGGRLGDTQYF
once	TRBV4-2	TRBD2	TRBJ2-1	TGTGCCAGCAGCCAAGATGGACTAGCGCCGGAGCAGTTCTTC	CASSQDGLAPEQFF
-	TRBV4-1	TRBD1	TRBJ1-5	TGCGCCAGCAGCCAAGACCCCGGACAGGCTAGCAATCAGCCCCAGCATTTT	CASSQDPGQASNQPQHF
once	TRBV29-1	TRBD1	TRBJ1-2	TGCAGCGTTGGACAGGGGAACTATGGCTACACCTTC	CSVGQGNYGYTF
-	TRBV12-3/TRBV12-4	-	TRBJ2-3	TGTGCCAGCAAGACATGGGGCACAGATACGCAGTATTTT	CASKTWGTDTQYF
-	TRBV20-1	TRBD2	TRBJ2-7	TGCAGTGCTAGTAGGCCTAGCGGGAACTACGAGCAGTACTTC	CSASRPSGNYEQYF
-	TRBV4-1	-	TRBJ2-5	TGTGCCAGCAGCAGTCGATGGACGGACAGTAAAGAGACCCAGTACTTC	CASSSRWTDSKETQYF
few	TRBV7-3	-	TRBJ1-1	TGTGCCAGCAGTTTGTCCCTGGAAACTGAAGCTTTCTTT	CASSLSLETEAFF
-	TRBV20-1	-	TRBJ2-3	TGCAGTGCCAGACCTTCCCTACATACGCAGTATTTT	CSARPSLHTQYF
-	TRBV5-1	TRBD1	TRBJ2-3	TGCGCCAGCAGCCGGACAGGGAGCACAGATACGCAGTATTTT	CASSRTGSTDTQYF
-	TRBV12-2	-	TRBJ1-4	TGTGCAAGTCGCTTAGCGATCATGAAGGGCCCGACAACTAATGAAAAACTGTTTTTT	CASRLAIMKGPTTNEKLFF
-	TRBV12-3/TRBV12-4	-	TRBJ1-5	TGTACCAGCCGTGGGCGGGCAGGCAATCAGCCCCAGCATTTT	CTSRGRAGNQPQHF
-	TRBV25-1	-	TRBJ1-1	TGTGCCAGCAGTGAAGGGAGTAGGGGGGCTGTCACTGAAGCTTTCTTT	CASSEGSRGAVTEAFF
-	TRBV5-1	-	TRBJ2-1	TGCGCCAGCAGCTTGGCTGCAAATAATGAGCAGTTCTTC	CASSLAANNEQFF
-	TRBV20-1	-	TRBJ1-4	TGCAGTGCTAGAGAGGGGGATTCGGAAAAACTGTTTTTT	CSAREGDSEKLFF
-	TRBV29-1	TRBD1	TRBJ1-2	TGCAGCGTCGATATGCAGAGGACAGGGCGTCGGGGCTACACCTTC	CSVDMQRTGRRGYTF